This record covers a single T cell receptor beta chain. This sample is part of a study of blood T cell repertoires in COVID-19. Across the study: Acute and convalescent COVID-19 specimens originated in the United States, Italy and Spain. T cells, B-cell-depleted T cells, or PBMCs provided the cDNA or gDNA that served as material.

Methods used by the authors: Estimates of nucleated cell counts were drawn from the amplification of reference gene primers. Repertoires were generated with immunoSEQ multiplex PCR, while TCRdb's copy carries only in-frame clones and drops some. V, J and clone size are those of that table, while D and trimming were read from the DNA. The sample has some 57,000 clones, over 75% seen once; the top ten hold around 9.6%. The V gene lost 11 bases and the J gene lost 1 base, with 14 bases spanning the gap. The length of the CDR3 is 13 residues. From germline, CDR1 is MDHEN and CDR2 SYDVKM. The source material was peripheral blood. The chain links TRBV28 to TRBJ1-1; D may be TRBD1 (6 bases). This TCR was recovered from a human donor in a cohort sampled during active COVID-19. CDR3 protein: CAVQPGQNTEAFF. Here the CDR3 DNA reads TGTGCCGTGCAACCGGGACAGAACACTGAAGCTTTCTTT. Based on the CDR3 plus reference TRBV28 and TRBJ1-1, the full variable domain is DVKVTQSSRYLVKRTGEKVFLECVQDMDHENMFWYRQDPGLGLRLIYFSYDVKMKEKGDIPEGYSVSREKKERFSLILESASTNQTSMYLCAVQPGQNTEAFFGQGTRLTVV.